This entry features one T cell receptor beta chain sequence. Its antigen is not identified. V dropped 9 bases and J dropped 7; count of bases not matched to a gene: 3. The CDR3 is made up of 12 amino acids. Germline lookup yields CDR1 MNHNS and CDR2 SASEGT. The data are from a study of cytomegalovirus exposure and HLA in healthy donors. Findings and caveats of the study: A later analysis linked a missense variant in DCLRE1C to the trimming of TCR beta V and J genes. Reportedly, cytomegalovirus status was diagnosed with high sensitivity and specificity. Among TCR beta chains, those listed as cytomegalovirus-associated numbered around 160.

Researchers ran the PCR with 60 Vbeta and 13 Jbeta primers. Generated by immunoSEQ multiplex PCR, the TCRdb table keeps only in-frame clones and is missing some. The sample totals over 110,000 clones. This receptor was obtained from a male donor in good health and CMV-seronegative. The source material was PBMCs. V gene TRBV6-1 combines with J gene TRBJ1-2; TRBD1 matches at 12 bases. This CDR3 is CASGTGGSGYTF. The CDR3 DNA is TGTGCCAGTGGGACAGGGGGCAGTGGCTACACCTTC.